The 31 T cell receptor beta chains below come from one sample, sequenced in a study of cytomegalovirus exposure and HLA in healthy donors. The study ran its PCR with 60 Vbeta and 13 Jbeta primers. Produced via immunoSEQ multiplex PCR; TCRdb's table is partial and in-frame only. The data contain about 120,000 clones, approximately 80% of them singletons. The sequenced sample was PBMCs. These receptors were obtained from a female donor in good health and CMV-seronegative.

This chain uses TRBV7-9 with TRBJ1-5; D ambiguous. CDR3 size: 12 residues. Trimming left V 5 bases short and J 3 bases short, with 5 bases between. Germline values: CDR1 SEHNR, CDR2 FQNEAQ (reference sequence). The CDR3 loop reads CASSLFNQPQHF. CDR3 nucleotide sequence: TGTGCCAGCAGCCTTTTCAATCAGCCCCAGCATTTT.

In DNA form, the CDR3 reads TGTGCCAGCAGCTTAGGTCGACAGCTGAACACTGAAGCTTTCTTT. This translates into CASSLGRQLNTEAFF. The chain couples TRBV11-3 to TRBJ1-1, with D perhaps TRBD1 (5 bases). V lost 1 base, J lost 0 bases, and 9 bases lay in between. CDR1 is SGHNT and CDR2 is YENEEA in the germline V gene. The CDR3 has 15 residues.

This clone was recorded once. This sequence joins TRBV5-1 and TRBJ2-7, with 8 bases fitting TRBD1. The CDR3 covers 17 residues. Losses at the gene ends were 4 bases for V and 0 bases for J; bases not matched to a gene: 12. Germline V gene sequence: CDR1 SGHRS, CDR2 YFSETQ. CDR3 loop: CASSLMTGEASSYEQYF. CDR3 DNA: TGCGCCAGCAGCCTTATGACAGGGGAGGCTTCCTCCTACGAGCAGTACTTC.

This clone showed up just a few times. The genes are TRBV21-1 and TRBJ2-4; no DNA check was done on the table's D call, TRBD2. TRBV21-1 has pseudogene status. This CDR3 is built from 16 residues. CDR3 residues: CASSPRGGGAKNIQYF. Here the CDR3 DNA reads TGTGCCAGCAGTCCTCGGGGGGGTGGTGCCAAAAACATTCAGTACTTC.

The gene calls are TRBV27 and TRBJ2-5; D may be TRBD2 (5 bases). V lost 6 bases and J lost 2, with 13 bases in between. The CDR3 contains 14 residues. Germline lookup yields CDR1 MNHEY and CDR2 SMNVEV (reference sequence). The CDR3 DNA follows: TGTGCCAGCAGCTACCTAGCTCCGCAAGAGACCCAGTACTTC. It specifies CASSYLAPQETQYF.

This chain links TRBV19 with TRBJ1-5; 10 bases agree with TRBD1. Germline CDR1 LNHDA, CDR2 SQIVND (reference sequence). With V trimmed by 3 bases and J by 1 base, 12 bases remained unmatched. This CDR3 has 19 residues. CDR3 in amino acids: CASSISGTGVLVSNQPQHF. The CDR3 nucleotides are TGTGCCAGTAGTATCTCCGGGACAGGGGTCTTAGTCAGCAATCAGCCCCAGCATTTT.

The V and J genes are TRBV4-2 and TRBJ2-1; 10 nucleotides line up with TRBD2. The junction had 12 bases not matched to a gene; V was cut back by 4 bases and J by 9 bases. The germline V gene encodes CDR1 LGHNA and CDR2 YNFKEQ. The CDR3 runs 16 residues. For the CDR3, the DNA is TGTGCCAGCAGCCCCGGGACTAGCGCGGCGGGGACTGAGCAGTTCTTC. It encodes CASSPGTSAAGTEQFF.

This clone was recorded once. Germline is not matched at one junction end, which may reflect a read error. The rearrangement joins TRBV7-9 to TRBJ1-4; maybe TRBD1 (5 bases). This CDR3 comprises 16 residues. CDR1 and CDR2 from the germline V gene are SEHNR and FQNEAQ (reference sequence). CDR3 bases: TGTTCCAGCAGCTCCTGGACAATAGCAACTAATGAAAAACTGTTTTTT. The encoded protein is CSSSSWTIATNEKLFF.

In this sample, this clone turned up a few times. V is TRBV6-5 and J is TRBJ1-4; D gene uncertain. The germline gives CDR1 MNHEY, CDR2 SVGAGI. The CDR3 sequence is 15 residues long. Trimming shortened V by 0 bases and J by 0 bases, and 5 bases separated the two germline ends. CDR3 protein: CASSYSPATNEKLFF. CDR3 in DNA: TGTGCCAGCAGTTACTCGCCGGCAACTAATGAAAAACTGTTTTTT.

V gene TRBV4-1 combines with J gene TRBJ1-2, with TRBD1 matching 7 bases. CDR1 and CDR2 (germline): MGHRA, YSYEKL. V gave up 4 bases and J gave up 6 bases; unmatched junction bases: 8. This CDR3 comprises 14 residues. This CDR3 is CASSLNDRVDGYTF. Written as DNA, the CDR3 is TGCGCCAGCAGCCTAAACGACAGGGTAGATGGCTACACCTTC.

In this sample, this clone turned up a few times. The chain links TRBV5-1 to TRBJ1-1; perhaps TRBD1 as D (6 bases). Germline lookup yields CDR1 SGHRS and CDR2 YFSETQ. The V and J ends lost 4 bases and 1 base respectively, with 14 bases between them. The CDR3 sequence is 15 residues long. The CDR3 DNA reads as TGCGCCAGCAGCACCTTGGACAGCCAGAACACTGAAGCTTTCTTT. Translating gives CASSTLDSQNTEAFF.

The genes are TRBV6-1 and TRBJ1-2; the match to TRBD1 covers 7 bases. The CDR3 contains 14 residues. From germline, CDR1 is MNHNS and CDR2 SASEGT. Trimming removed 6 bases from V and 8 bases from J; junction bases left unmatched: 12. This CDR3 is CASSPAQGGRGYTF. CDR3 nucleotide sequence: TGTGCCAGCAGCCCCGCGCAGGGGGGTCGCGGCTACACCTTC.

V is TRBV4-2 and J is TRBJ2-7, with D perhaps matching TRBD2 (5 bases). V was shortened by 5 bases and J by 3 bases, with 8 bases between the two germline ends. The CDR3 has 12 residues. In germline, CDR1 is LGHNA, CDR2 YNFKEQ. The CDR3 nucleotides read TGTGCCAGCAGCTCCGCGGGCTACGAGCAGTACTTC. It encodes CASSSAGYEQYF.

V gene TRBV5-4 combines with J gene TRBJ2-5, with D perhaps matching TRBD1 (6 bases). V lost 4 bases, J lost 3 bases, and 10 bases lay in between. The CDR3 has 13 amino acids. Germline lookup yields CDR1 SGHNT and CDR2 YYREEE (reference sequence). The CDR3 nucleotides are TGTGCCAGCAGCGACAGGTGGGAAGAGACCCAGTACTTC. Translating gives CASSDRWEETQYF.

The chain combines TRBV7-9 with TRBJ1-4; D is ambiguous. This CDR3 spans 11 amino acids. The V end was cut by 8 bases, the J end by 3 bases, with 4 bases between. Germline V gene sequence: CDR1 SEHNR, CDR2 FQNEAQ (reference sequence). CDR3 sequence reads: CASRANEKLFF. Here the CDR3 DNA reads TGTGCCAGCCGGGCTAATGAAAAACTGTTTTTT.

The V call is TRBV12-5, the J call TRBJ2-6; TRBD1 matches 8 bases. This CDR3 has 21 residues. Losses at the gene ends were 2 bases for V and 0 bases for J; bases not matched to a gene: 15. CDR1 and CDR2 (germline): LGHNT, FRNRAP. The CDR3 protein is CASGLLRPMGQVLSGANVLTF. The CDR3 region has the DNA TGTGCTAGTGGTTTGCTCCGTCCTATGGGACAGGTCCTCTCTGGGGCCAACGTCCTGACTTTC. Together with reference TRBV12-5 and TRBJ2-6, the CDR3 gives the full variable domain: DARVTQTPRHKVTEMGQEVTMRCQPILGHNTVFWYRQTMMQGLELLAYFRNRAPLDDSGMPKDRFSAEMPDATLATLKIQPSEPRDSAVYFCASGLLRPMGQVLSGANVLTFGAGSRLTVL.

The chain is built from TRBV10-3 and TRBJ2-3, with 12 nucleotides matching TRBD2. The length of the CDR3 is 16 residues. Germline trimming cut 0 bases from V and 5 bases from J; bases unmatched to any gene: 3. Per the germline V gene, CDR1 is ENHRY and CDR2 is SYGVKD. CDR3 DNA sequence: TGTGCCATCAGTGAGTCGCCTAGCGGGGGGGGAGATACGCAGTATTTT. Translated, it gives CAISESPSGGGDTQYF.

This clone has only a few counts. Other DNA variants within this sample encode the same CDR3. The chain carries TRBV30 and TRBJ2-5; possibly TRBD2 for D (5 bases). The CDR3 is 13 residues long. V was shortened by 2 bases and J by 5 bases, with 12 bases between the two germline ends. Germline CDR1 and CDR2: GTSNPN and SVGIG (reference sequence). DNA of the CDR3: TGTGCCTGGAGTTTGGACTGGCGGGAGACCCAGTACTTC. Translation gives CAWSLDWRETQYF.

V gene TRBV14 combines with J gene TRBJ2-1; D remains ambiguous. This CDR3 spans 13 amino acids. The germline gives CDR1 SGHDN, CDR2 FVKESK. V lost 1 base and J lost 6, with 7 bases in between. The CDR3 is CASSQVRGNEQFF. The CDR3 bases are TGTGCCAGCAGCCAAGTCCGCGGCAATGAGCAGTTCTTC.

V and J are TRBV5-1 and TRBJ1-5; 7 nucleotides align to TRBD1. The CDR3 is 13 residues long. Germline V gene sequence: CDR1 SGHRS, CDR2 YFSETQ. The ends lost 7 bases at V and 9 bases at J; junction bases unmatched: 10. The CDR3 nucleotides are TGCGCCAGCGCACAGGGGTCAGGGGGGCCCCAGCATTTT. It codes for CASAQGSGGPQHF.

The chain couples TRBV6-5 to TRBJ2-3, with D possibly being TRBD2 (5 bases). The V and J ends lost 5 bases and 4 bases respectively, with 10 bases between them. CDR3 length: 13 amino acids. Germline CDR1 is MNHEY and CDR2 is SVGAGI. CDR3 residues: CASSELDSDTQYF. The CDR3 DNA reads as TGTGCCAGCAGTGAACTAGATTCAGATACGCAGTATTTT.

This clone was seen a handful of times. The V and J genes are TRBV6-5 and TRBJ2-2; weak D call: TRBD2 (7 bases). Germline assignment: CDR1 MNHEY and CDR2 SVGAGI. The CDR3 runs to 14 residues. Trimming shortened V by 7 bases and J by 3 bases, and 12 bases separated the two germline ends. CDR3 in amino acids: CASIRGGDTGELFF. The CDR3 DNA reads TGTGCCAGCATCCGAGGGGGGGACACCGGGGAGCTGTTTTTT.

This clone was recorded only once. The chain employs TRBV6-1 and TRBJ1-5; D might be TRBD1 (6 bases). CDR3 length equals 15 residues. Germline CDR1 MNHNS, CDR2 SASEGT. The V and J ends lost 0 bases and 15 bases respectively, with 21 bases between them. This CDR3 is CASSEASLGAAARHF. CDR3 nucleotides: TGTGCCAGCAGTGAAGCGTCCCTGGGGGCGGCGGCCCGGCATTTT.

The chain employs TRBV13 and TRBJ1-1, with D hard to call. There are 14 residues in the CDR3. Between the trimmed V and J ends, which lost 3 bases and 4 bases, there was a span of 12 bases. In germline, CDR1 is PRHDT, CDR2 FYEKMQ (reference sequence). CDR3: CASSFPSEGTEAFF. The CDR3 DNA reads TGTGCCAGCAGCTTCCCGAGTGAGGGCACTGAAGCTTTCTTT.

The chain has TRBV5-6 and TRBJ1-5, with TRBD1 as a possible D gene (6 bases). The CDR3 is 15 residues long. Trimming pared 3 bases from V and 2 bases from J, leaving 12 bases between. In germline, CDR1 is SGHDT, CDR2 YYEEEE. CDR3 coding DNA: TGTGCCAGCAGCTACAAGGACAGCCGCAATCAGCCCCAGCATTTT. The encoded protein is CASSYKDSRNQPQHF.

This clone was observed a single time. This CDR3 is CASSSTGELFF. CDR3 sequence (DNA): TGTGCCAGCAGCTCTACCGGGGAGCTGTTTTTT. The rearrangement links TRBV7-8 to TRBJ2-2; no clear D gene. Germline V gene sequence: CDR1 SGHVS, CDR2 FQNEAQ. The ends were cut back, 4 bases at V and 5 bases at J, with 2 bases in the middle. The CDR3 extends over 11 amino acids.

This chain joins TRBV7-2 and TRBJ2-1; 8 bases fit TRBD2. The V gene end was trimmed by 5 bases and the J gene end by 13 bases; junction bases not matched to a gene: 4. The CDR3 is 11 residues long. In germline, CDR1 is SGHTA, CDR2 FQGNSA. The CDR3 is CASSTGGGQFF. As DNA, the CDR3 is TGTGCCAGCAGCACGGGGGGGGGTCAGTTCTTC.

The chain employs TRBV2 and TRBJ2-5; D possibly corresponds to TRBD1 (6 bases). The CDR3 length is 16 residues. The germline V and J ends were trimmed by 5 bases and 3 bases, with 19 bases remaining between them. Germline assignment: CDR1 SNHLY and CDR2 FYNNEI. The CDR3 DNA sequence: TGTGCCAGCAGTAGGGACAAAACAAACCTAAAAGAGACCCAGTACTTC. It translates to CASSRDKTNLKETQYF.

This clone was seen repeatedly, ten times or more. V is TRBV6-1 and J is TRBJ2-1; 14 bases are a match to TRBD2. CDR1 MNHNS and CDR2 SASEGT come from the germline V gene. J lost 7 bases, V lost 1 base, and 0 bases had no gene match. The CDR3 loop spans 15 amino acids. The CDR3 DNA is TGTGCCAGCAGTGAAGGGACTAGCGGGGGGAATGAGCAGTTCTTC. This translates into CASSEGTSGGNEQFF.

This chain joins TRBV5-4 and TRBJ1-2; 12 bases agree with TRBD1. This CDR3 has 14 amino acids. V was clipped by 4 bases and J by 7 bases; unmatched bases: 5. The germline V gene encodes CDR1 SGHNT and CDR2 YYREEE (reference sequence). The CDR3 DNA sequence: TGTGCCAGCAGCGCGGGACAGGGGGCGAGTGGCTACACCTTC. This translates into CASSAGQGASGYTF.

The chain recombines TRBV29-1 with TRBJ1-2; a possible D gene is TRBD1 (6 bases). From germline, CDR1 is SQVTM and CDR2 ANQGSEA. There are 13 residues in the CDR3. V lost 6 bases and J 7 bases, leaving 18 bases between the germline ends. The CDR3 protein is CSVKPGQDRGYTF. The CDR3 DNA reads TGCAGCGTCAAACCGGGACAAGATCGTGGCTACACCTTC.